The 2 T cell receptor beta chains below all came from one sample that was sequenced in a study of cytomegalovirus exposure and HLA in healthy donors. The study ran its PCR with 60 Vbeta and 13 Jbeta primers. This table comes from immunoSEQ multiplex PCR, and its TCRdb copy is limited to in-frame clones, with some not included. There are roughly 80,000 clones in the sample; roughly 83% occur only once, and 2.4% lies in the top ten. The material sequenced was PBMCs. All receptors derive from a woman in her forties or fifties in good health and CMV-seronegative.

The rearrangement links TRBV6-5 to TRBJ2-3; 7 bases align to TRBD1. CDR1 and CDR2 from the germline V gene are MNHEY and SVGAGI. Unmatched junction bases numbered 2, after V lost 2 bases and J lost 6 bases. CDR3 size: 13 residues. CDR3 in amino acids: CASSYGTVDTQYF. The CDR3 DNA reads TGTGCCAGCAGTTACGGGACAGTGGATACGCAGTATTTT.

The chain has TRBV6-5 and TRBJ2-7, with TRBD2 identical over 9 bases. V trimming: 7 bases; J trimming: 2 bases; junction bases outside the gene matches: 6. CDR3 length: 14 amino acids. Germline assignment: CDR1 MNHEY and CDR2 SVGAGI. The CDR3 DNA sequence: TGTGCCAGCACCTCAGCGGGAGGCCCCTACGAGCAGTACTTC. Protein: CASTSAGGPYEQYF.